The next 4 T cell receptor beta chains were all read from a single sample in a study of blood T cell repertoires in COVID-19. Data came from immunoSEQ multiplex PCR; TCRdb stores just in-frame clones and leaves some out. The data contain over 35,000 clones, roughly four fifths of them singletons. Sequences were obtained from peripheral blood. These receptors all come from a human donor with acute or convalescent COVID-19. The donor label of this sample is uncertain.

This clone has more than one count but fewer than ten. The chain has TRBV6-5 and TRBJ2-7; unclear D gene. Germline CDR1 MNHEY, CDR2 SVGAGI. The CDR3 has 11 residues. Trimming left V 3 bases short and J 5 bases short, with 5 bases between. The chain's CDR3 is CASSYENEQYF. The CDR3 DNA follows: TGTGCCAGCAGTTATGAGAACGAGCAGTACTTC.

The chain carries TRBV6-1 and TRBJ2-5; TRBD2 agrees at 8 bases. The germline V gene encodes CDR1 MNHNS and CDR2 SASEGT. Unmatched junction bases numbered 12, after V lost 4 bases and J lost 5 bases. CDR3 length: 16 amino acids. The CDR3 nucleotides read TGTGCCAGCAGTGCCGAGGTCGCGGGAGGCTGGGAGACCCAGTACTTC. Its protein is CASSAEVAGGWETQYF.

The chain uses TRBV25-1 and TRBJ2-1; tentatively, D is TRBD1 (6 bases). The germline CDR1 and CDR2 sequences are MGHDK and SYGVNS. V shed 1 base and J shed 6 bases, with 10 bases lying between them. This CDR3 has 14 amino acids. The CDR3 nucleotides are TGTGCCAGCAGTGAATCCACAGGGAGCAATGAGCAGTTCTTC. Its translation: CASSESTGSNEQFF.

The chain carries TRBV24-1 and TRBJ2-7; 12 bases line up with TRBD1. With V trimmed by 4 bases and J by 5 bases, 8 bases remained unmatched. The CDR3 is 16 amino acids. Germline loops: CDR1 KGHDR, CDR2 SFDVKD. This CDR3 is CATSDPTGTGGDEQYF. Written as DNA, the CDR3 is TGTGCCACCAGTGACCCTACCGGGACAGGGGGCGACGAGCAGTACTTC.